A selection of T cell receptor beta chains follows, all from one sample in a study of T-cell reconstitution after alpha-beta-depleted transplantation in children. One entry per CDR3 protein, called by TCRdb with MiXCR from the PCR reads. The sample records approximately 99,000 distinct CDR3 sequences, 5.5% to 7% being singletons. The sample consisted of PBMCs, mostly from graft donor cells, taken 360 days after TCRalphabeta/CD19-depleted stem cell transplant. These receptors were obtained from a male patient under 10 years old who had a stem cell transplant for acute lymphoblastic leukemia, so the T cells may come from the graft donor. Both conserved end residues are part of each CDR3. A D gene is named only where the DNA matches it firmly. Rows may omit the clone size; those that give it use once, few, many or a size class.

V	size	D	J	DNA	CDR3
TRBV28	many	TRBD2	TRBJ2-3	TGTGCCAGCAGTTTAGCGGGAGACACAGATACGCAGTATTTT	CASSLAGDTDTQYF
TRBV4-3	many	-	TRBJ1-1	TGCGCCAGCAGCCAGACTGGACGAGGTGTGAACACTGAAGCTTTCTTT	CASSQTGRGVNTEAFF
TRBV5-1	-	-	TRBJ2-7	TGCGCCAGCAGCTTCCTCGACATTTCCTACGAGCAGTACTTC	CASSFLDISYEQYF
TRBV20-1	many	TRBD2	TRBJ2-1	TGCAGTGCTAGAGGTGGTATAGCGGGGGCCTACAATGAGCAGTTCTTC	CSARGGIAGAYNEQFF
TRBV6-5	many	-	TRBJ1-1	TGTGCCAGCAGTTACTCGAGTTTGAACACTGAAGCTTTCTTT	CASSYSSLNTEAFF
TRBV25-1	many	TRBD2	TRBJ2-4	TGTGCCAGCACCTCGGGGGGCATTCAGTACTTC	CASTSGGIQYF
TRBV29-1	many	TRBD1	TRBJ1-2	TGCAGCGCAACAGGGGGCTATGGCTACACCTTC	CSATGGYGYTF
TRBV7-9	few	TRBD2	TRBJ2-2	TGTGCCAGCAGCCACGCCGGGACTAGCGGGAACACCGGGGAGCTGTTTTTT	CASSHAGTSGNTGELFF
TRBV20-1	few	TRBD1	TRBJ2-5	TGCAGTGCAGATCCCCGGGACAGCCCTAAAGAGACCCAGTACTTC	CSADPRDSPKETQYF
TRBV11-2	many	-	TRBJ2-3	TGTGCCAGCAGCTTAAACCCCACCACGGGAGATACGCAGTATTTT	CASSLNPTTGDTQYF
TRBV5-6	-	-	TRBJ2-1	TGTGCCAGCAGCTCGGCCGTTTGGATTGAGCAGTTCTTC	CASSSAVWIEQFF
TRBV27	-	TRBD1	TRBJ1-5	TGTGCCAGCAGACCCGGGACAGGGGGCAATCAGCCCCAGCATTTT	CASRPGTGGNQPQHF
TRBV7-2	few	-	TRBJ2-3	TGTGCCAGCAGCTCCTCGGCGGGCACAGATACGCAGTATTTT	CASSSSAGTDTQYF
TRBV27	many	-	TRBJ1-2	TGTGCCAGCAGTAACCGTGGAGGGTCTGGTGGTGGCTACACCTTC	CASSNRGGSGGGYTF
TRBV3-1	many	-	TRBJ1-5	TGTGCCAGCAGCCAGGGCAATCAGCCCCAGCATTTT	CASSQGNQPQHF
TRBV3-1	many	-	TRBJ2-2	TGTGCCAGCAGCTTAAAGGGTCTAGACACCGGGGAGCTGTTTTTT	CASSLKGLDTGELFF
TRBV4-2	many	-	TRBJ2-5	TGTGCCAGCAGCCTCCGACCAGTAACTAAAGAGACCCAGTACTTC	CASSLRPVTKETQYF
TRBV4-3	many	-	TRBJ2-7	TGCGCCAGCAGCCGGAAAAACCCTTCCTACGAGCAGTACTTC	CASSRKNPSYEQYF
TRBV7-6	-	-	TRBJ2-7	TGTGCCAGCAGCCCCGCGGGCGGCGAGCAGTACTTC	CASSPAGGEQYF
TRBV29-1	few	-	TRBJ2-2	TGCAGCGTTGCCGGGCGGGCTAACCCGAACACCGGGGAGCTGTTTTTT	CSVAGRANPNTGELFF
TRBV5-1	many	-	TRBJ2-7	TGCGCCAGCAGCTTGGCGGGGACGGGTCTGACCGAGCAGTACTTC	CASSLAGTGLTEQYF
TRBV25-1	many	TRBD1	TRBJ1-5	TGTGCCAGCAGTGAAGGGGCAGGGGGGCAGCCCCAGCATTTT	CASSEGAGGQPQHF
TRBV4-2	many	-	TRBJ1-1	TGTGCCTCCCAGGGGAACACTGAAGCTTTCTTT	CASQGNTEAFF
TRBV7-9	many	TRBD2	TRBJ2-1	TGTGCCAGCAGCCATCTAGCGGGGGGGCAGAATGAGCAGTTCTTC	CASSHLAGGQNEQFF
TRBV7-2	few	TRBD1	TRBJ1-1	TGTGCCAGCAGCACGCGACAGGGCATGAACACTGAAGCTTTCTTT	CASSTRQGMNTEAFF
TRBV5-1	many	TRBD2	TRBJ2-1	TGCGCCAGCAGCCCTCCGGGACTAGCGGGGCAGTTCTTC	CASSPPGLAGQFF
TRBV4-3	few	TRBD2	TRBJ2-3	TGCGCCAGCAGCCAAGATGCTTGGGCGGGAGGGCCGGATACGCAGTATTTT	CASSQDAWAGGPDTQYF
TRBV28	many	TRBD1	TRBJ2-7	TGTGCCAGCAGTTCGGGACAGGGGAAAAACGAGCAGTACTTC	CASSSGQGKNEQYF
TRBV7-9	-	TRBD1	TRBJ1-1	TGTGCCAGCAGCCTAAAGACAGGGGGCACTGAAGCTTTCTTT	CASSLKTGGTEAFF
TRBV7-6	few	-	TRBJ2-5	TGTGCCAGCAGCTCCCATCGCGGCGCTCAAGAGACCCAGTACTTC	CASSSHRGAQETQYF
TRBV7-6	few	TRBD1	TRBJ1-4	TGTGCCAGCAGCCCGGACAGGGCGGTTGAAAAACTGTTTTTT	CASSPDRAVEKLFF
TRBV7-2	many	TRBD1	TRBJ2-7	TGTGCCAGCAGCTTAGACAGGGGTACCTACGAGCAGTACTTC	CASSLDRGTYEQYF
TRBV9	-	-	TRBJ1-2	TGTGCCAGCAGCTATAACTATGGCTACACCTTC	CASSYNYGYTF